This TCR beta chain was sequenced in a study of blood T cell repertoires in COVID-19. The assay was immunoSEQ multiplex PCR, and TCRdb's table has in-frame clones only and misses some. The sample includes roughly 410,000 clones, 70% to 90% of them seen just once. The V gene's germline CDR1 is SNHLY and CDR2 FYNNEI. Trimming stripped 5 bases from V and 3 bases from J, with 10 bases between. The CDR3 sequence is 14 residues long. The sample comprised peripheral blood. This chain links TRBV2 with TRBJ2-2; D is unclear. This receptor was obtained from a woman aged 40-49 years with COVID-19, enrolled during active disease. The CDR3 nucleotides are TGTGCCAGCAGTATCGCCGTAGACACCGGGGAGCTGTTTTTT. Protein: CASSIAVDTGELFF.